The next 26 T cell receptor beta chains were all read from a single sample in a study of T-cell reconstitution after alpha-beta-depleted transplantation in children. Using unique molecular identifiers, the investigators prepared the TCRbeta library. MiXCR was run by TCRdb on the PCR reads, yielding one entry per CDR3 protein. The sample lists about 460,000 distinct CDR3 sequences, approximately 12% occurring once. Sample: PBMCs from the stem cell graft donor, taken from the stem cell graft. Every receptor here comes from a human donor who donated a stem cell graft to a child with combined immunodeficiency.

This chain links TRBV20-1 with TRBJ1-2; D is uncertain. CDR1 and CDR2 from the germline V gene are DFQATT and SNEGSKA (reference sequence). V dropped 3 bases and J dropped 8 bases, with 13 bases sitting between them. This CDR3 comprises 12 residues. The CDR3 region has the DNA TGCAGTGCTAGGCCCGGGTTGTTCGGCTACACCTTC. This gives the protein CSARPGLFGYTF.

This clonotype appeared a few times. CDR3 nucleotide sequence: TGCAGTGCGCAGAGTGGGGCAGGGGACAGTCAGCCCCAGCATTTT. Translation gives CSAQSGAGDSQPQHF. The gene calls are TRBV20-1 and TRBJ1-5; 7 bases agree with TRBD1. J gave up 6 bases and V 6 bases, and 14 bases lay outside the gene matches. CDR1 and CDR2 (germline): DFQATT, SNEGSKA (reference sequence). The CDR3 has 15 residues.

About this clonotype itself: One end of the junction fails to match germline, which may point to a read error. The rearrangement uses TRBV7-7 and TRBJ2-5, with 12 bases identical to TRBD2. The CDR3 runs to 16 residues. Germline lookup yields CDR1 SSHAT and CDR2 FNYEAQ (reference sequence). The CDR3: CASSLLRTSGEETQYF. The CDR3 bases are TGTGCTAGCAGCTTACTCCGGACTAGCGGGGAAGAGACCCAGTACTTC.

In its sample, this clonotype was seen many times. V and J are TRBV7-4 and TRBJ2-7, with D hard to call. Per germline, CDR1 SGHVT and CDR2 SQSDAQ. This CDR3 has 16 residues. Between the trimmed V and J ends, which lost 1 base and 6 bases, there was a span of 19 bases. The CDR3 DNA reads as TGTGCCAGCAGCTTAGTACAAGGGCGCGTAGGTTTCGAGCAGTACTTC. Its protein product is CASSLVQGRVGFEQYF.

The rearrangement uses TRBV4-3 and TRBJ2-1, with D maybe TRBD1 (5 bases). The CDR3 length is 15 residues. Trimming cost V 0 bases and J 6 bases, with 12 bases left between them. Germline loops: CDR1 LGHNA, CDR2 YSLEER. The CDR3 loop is CASSQDAGMINEQFF. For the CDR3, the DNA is TGCGCCAGCAGCCAAGACGCAGGGATGATCAATGAGCAGTTCTTC.

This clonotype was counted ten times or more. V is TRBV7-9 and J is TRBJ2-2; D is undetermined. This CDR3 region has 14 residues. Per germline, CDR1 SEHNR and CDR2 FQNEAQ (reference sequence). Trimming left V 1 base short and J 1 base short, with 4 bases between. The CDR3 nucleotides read TGTGCCAGCAGCTTAGTTGTGAACACCGGGGAGCTGTTTTTT. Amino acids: CASSLVVNTGELFF.

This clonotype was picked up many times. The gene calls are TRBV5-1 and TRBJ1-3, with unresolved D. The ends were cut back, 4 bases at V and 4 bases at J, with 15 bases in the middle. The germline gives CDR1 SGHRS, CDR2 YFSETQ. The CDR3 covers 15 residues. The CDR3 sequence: CASSLTVRGGNTIYF. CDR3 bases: TGCGCCAGCAGCCTAACAGTCAGAGGAGGAAACACCATATATTTT. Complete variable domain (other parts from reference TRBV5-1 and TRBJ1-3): KAGVTQTPRYLIKTRGQQVTLSCSPISGHRSVSWYQQTPGQGLQFLFEYFSETQRNKGNFPGRFSGRQFSNSRSEMNVSTLELGDSALYLCASSLTVRGGNTIYFGEGSWLTVV.

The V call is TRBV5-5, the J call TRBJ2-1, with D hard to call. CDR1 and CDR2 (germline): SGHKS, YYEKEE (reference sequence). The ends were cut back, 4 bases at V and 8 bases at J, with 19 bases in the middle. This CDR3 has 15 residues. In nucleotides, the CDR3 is TGTGCCAGCAGCCGTCTGGGATCAGTCCCGGATGAGCAGTTCTTC. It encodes CASSRLGSVPDEQFF.

The CDR3 DNA reads as TGTGCCAGCAGCGTAGGCTTCAACAATGAGCAGTTCTTC. Its translation is CASSVGFNNEQFF. J is TRBJ2-1 and V is TRBV9, with D uncertain. The ends were cut back, 0 bases at V and 5 bases at J, with 6 bases in the middle. CDR1 and CDR2 from the germline V gene are SGDLS and YYNGEE. CDR3 size: 13 residues.

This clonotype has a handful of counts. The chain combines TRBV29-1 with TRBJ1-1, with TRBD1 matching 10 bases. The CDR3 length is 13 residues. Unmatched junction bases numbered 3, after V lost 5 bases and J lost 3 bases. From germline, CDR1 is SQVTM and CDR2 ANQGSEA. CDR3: CSVRTGGDTEAFF. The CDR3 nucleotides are TGCAGCGTTCGGACAGGGGGGGACACTGAAGCTTTCTTT. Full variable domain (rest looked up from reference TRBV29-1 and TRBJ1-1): SAVISQKPSRDICQRGTSLTIQCQVDSQVTMMFWYRQQPGQSLTLIATANQGSEATYESGFVIDKFPISRPNLTFSTLTVSNMSPEDSSIYLCSVRTGGDTEAFFGQGTRLTVV.

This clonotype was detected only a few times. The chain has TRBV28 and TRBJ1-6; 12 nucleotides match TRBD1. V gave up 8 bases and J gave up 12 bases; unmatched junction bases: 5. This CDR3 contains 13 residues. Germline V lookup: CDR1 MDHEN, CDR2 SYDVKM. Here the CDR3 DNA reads TGTGCCAGCGGGACAGGGGGCGCCCGACCCCTCCACTTT. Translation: CASGTGGARPLHF.

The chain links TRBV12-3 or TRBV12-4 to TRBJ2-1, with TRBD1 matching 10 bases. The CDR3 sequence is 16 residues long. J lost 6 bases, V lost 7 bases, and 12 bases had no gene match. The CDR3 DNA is TGTGCCAGCACCCCGACCCGGGACAGGGGTGTCAATGAGCAGTTCTTC. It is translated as CASTPTRDRGVNEQFF.

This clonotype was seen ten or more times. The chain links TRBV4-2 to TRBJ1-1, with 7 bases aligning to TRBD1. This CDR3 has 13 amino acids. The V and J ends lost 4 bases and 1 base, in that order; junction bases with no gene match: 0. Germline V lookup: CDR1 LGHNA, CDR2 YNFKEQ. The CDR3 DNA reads TGTGCCAGCAGCCGGGACAGGAACACTGAAGCTTTCTTT. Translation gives CASSRDRNTEAFF.

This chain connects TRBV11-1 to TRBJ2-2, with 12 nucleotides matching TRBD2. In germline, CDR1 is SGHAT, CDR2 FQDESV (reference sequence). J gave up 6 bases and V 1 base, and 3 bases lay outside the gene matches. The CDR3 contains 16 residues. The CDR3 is CASSLEPSGRAGELFF. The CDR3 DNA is TGTGCCAGCAGCTTAGAGCCTAGCGGGAGGGCCGGGGAGCTGTTTTTT.

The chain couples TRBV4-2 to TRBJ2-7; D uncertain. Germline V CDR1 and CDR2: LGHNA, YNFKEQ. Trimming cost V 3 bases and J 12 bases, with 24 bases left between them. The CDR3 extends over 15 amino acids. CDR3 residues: CASSQTPGPERTGYF. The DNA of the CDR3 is TGTGCCAGCAGCCAGACCCCGGGCCCTGAACGTACGGGGTACTTC.

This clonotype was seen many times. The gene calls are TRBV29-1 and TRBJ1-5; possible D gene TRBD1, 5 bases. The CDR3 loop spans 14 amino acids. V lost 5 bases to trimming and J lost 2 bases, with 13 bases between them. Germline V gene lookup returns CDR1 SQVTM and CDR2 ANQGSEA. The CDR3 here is CSVTLGRGNQPQHF. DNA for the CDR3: TGCAGCGTTACCCTGGGACGCGGCAATCAGCCCCAGCATTTT.

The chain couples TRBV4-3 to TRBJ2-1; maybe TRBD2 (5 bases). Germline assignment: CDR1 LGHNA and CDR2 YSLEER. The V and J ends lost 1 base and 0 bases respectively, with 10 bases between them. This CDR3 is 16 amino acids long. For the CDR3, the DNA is TGCGCCAGCAGCCAAGGGTCTAGCAACTCCTACAATGAGCAGTTCTTC. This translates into CASSQGSSNSYNEQFF.

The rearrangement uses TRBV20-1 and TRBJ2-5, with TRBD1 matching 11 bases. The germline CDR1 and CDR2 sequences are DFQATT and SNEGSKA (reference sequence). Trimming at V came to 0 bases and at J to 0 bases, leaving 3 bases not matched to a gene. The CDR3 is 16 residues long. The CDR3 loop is CSARDWDRGYQETQYF. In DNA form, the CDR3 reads TGCAGTGCTAGAGATTGGGACAGGGGGTACCAAGAGACCCAGTACTTC.

The CDR3 spells CSVVRPLNTEAFF. CDR3 sequence (DNA): TGCAGCGTTGTTAGACCCCTGAACACTGAAGCTTTCTTT. The rearrangement links TRBV29-1 to TRBJ1-1, with D unclear. Germline V lookup: CDR1 SQVTM, CDR2 ANQGSEA. CDR3 size: 13 residues. The V gene lost 4 bases and the J gene lost 0 bases, with 9 bases spanning the gap.

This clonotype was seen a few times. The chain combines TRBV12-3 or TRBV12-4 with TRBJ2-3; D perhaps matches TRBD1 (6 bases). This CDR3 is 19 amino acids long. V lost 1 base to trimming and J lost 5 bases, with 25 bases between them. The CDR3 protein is CASSLVLGGGGRIEDTQYF. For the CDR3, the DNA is TGTGCCAGCAGTTTAGTACTCGGTGGGGGCGGCAGGATCGAAGATACGCAGTATTTT.

The CDR3 nucleotides read TGCGCCAGCAGCCAAATCGGGGGGCACAATGAGCAGTTCTTC. Protein product: CASSQIGGHNEQFF. J is TRBJ2-1 and V is TRBV4-3; maybe TRBD2 (7 bases). Germline CDR1 and CDR2: LGHNA and YSLEER. CDR3 length equals 14 residues. Trimming shortened V by 2 bases and J by 5 bases, and 10 bases separated the two germline ends.

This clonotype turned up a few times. The CDR3 DNA reads as TGTGCCACCAGTGATTTTGGCTCCATCCATGAGCAGTTCTTC. Encoded protein: CATSDFGSIHEQFF. J is TRBJ2-1 and V is TRBV24-1; no clear D gene. Per germline, CDR1 KGHDR and CDR2 SFDVKD. Deletions cut 1 base from V and 8 bases from J, with 11 bases between. This CDR3 region has 14 residues.

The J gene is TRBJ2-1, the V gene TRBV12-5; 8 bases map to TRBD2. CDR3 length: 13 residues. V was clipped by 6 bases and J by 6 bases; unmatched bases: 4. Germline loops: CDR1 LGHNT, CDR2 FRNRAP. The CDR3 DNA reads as TGTGCTAGTGGGCCTGGGACTAGCAATGAGCAGTTCTTC. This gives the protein CASGPGTSNEQFF.

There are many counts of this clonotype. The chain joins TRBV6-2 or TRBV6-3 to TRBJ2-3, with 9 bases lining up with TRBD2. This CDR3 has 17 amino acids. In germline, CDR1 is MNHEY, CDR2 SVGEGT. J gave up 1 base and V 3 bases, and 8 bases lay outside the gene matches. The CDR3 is CASSYRTSDLGTDTQYF. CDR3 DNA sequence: TGTGCCAGCAGTTATAGGACTAGCGATTTGGGCACAGATACGCAGTATTTT.

The CDR3 coding sequence is TGTGCCAGCAGCCACCAGGCCTACTACGAGCAGTACTTC. It translates to CASSHQAYYEQYF. The chain has TRBV7-2 and TRBJ2-7; D uncertain. Germline CDR1 and CDR2: SGHTA and FQGNSA. There are 13 residues in the CDR3. The V gene lost 5 bases and the J gene lost 3 bases, with 11 bases spanning the gap.

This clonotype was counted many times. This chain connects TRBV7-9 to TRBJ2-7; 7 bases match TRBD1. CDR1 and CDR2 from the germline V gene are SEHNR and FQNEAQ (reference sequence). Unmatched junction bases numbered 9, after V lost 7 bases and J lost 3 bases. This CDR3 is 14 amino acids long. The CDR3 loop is CASMAKGAIYEQYF. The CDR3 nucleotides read TGTGCCAGCATGGCAAAGGGGGCCATCTACGAGCAGTACTTC.